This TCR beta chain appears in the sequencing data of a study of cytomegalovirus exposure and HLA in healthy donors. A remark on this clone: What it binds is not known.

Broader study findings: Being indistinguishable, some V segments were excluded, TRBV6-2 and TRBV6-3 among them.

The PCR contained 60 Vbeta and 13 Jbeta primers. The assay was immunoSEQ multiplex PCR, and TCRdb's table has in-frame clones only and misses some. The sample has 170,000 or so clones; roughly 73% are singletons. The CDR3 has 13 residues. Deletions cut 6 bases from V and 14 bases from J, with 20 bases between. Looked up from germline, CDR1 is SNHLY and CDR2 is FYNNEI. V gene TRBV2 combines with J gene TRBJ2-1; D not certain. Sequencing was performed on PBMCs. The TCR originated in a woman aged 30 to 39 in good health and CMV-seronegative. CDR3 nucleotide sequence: TGTGCCAGCAGACCCGACCATGTGGGCATCAAGTTCTTC. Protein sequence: CASRPDHVGIKFF.